This T cell receptor (beta chain) was captured in a study of molecular identifiers for immune sequencing clone quantification. Study results and limitations: Clones that exceeded 20 RNA copies held over 97% of effector molecules, yet under 1% in naive cells.

Sorted cells numbering roughly 18,000 to 1,000,000, with 10%, 30% or 50% RNA, yielded the naive CD8 libraries. Listed TCR primers and previously described methods were used for bulk TCR libraries. TCRdb reprocessed the PCR reads with MiXCR, giving one entry per CDR3 protein. The sample includes some 590,000 distinct CDR3 sequences, roughly 27% seen only once; the top ten take about 0.84%. The CDR3 loop spans 15 amino acids. Germline assignment: CDR1 LGHNA and CDR2 YSLEER. This clonotype was seen just once. Its antigen is not identified. A much more abundant neighbour one base away suggests this may be a read error.

The chain has TRBV4-3 and TRBJ1-1; the D gene is possibly TRBD1 (5 bases). The sample taken for sequencing was naive CD8+ T cells from blood, with Jurkat cell RNA spiked in. Subset defined: FACS-sorted CD8+CD4-CCR7+CD45RA+ naive T cells. The receptor's source is a human donor in good health. Some libraries in this study had Jurkat cell RNA spiked in. The CDR3 spells CASSPNLGEVSEALF. The CDR3 coding sequence is TGCGCCAGCAGCCCCAATCTGGGGGAAGTATCCGAAGCTCTCTTT.